The rows below give T cell receptor beta chains drawn from one sample of a study of T-cell reconstitution after alpha-beta-depleted transplantation in children. A single record per CDR3 protein comes from TCRdb applying MiXCR to the PCR reads. Of about 350,000 distinct CDR3 sequences in the sample, approximately 12% were seen once. This specimen consisted of PBMCs, obtained from the stem cell graft. All receptors come from a human donor who donated a stem cell graft to a child with Fanconi anemia. Both conserved end residues are trimmed from each CDR3.

>TRBJ2-4|TRBV5-1
ASSLQQRNIQY
>TRBJ2-3|TRBV12-3/TRBV12-4
ASNQQGASTDTQY
>TRBJ2-1|TRBV3-1
ASSQDLRRGSLNEQF
>TRBJ1-2|TRBV7-8
ASSRATYGYT
>TRBJ1-2|TRBV20-1
SASTSAYGYT
>TRBJ1-5|TRBV2
ASSQQSSNQPQH
>TRBJ2-2|TRBV28
ASSFEGSGEELF
>TRBJ2-1|TRBV6-2/TRBV6-3
ASSLQEFNEQF
>TRBJ2-3|TRBV9
ASSVDPAGGGSDTQY
>TRBJ2-1|TRBV20-1
SACPISGTPQEQF
>TRBJ1-6|TRBV30
AWSPIGQGGSPLH
>TRBJ1-3|TRBV24-1
ATSDSGPRSGNTIY
>TRBJ2-3|TRBV29-1
SVAGGSTDTQY
>TRBJ1-4|TRBV5-6
ASSLVDRGNEKLF
>TRBJ1-4|TRBV6-1
ASSREPYEKLF
>TRBJ2-7|TRBV29-1
SARLKRNSYEQY
>TRBJ2-2|TRBV10-3
AISDTTGSVLNTGELF
>TRBJ2-1|TRBV6-2/TRBV6-3
ASSPGRGRTF
>TRBJ2-5|TRBV12-3/TRBV12-4
ASSYRVRETQY
>TRBJ2-7|TRBV6-5
ASIVTRGGPYEQY
>TRBJ2-3|TRBV9
ASSVVDRADTQY
>TRBJ2-1|TRBV7-2
ASSADSYNEQF
>TRBJ1-1|TRBV20-1
SARDRINTEAF
>TRBJ1-3|TRBV28
ASSLSAGTNTIY
>TRBJ2-1|TRBV29-1
SVEALGGYNEQF
>TRBJ2-2|TRBV6-2/TRBV6-3
ASSSSESGELF
>TRBJ1-3|TRBV5-1
ASSLDRGQVGNTIY
>TRBJ2-5|TRBV6-5
ASSYGLRETQY
>TRBJ1-4|TRBV9
ASSASPNEKLF
>TRBJ2-5|TRBV4-2
ASSQVGLAETQY
>TRBJ2-7|TRBV24-1
ATSSETDYEQY
>TRBJ2-4|TRBV30
AWSVGGLGNIQY
>TRBJ2-1|TRBV29-1
SVDTGFYNEQF
>TRBJ2-2|TRBV7-9
ASSLHRGLYTGELF
>TRBJ1-1|TRBV5-1
ASSLAGAVRGEAF
>TRBJ2-7|TRBV4-3
ASSQDPAGGIIYEQY
>TRBJ1-5|TRBV2
ALCPTGPGFTLTDQPQH
>TRBJ2-5|TRBV7-2
ASSFTGLEETQY
>TRBJ2-3|TRBV7-9
ASSFEPGDTQY
>TRBJ2-7|TRBV20-1
SPRTGMGYEQY
>TRBJ1-1|TRBV7-9
ASSAPSGTEAF
>TRBJ1-6|TRBV7-9
ASSPRTGNSYNSPLH
>TRBJ1-3|TRBV11-2
ASTVGLQRGSGNTIY
>TRBJ1-3|TRBV7-8
ASSLGGIGNTIY
>TRBJ2-3|TRBV5-5
ASSGPLALFEY
>TRBJ2-2|TRBV29-1
LGGTDTGELF
>TRBJ2-3|TRBV18
ASSPLAGAFSTDTQY
>TRBJ2-3|TRBV29-1
SVESGTDTQY
>TRBJ1-2|TRBV7-8
ASSLRIGGYT
>TRBJ1-6|TRBV10-3
ASHGEYNSPLH
>TRBJ2-5|TRBV5-1
ASSSGTDPKETQY
>TRBJ2-3|TRBV7-2
ASSSNSRGLDTQY
>TRBJ2-2|TRBV20-1
SARGIGGLAGGPSTGELF
>TRBJ2-1|TRBV9
ASSLRGGAGNEQF
>TRBJ2-2|TRBV6-1
ASSDEESNTGELF
>TRBJ2-1|TRBV20-1
SARDRLGGEQF